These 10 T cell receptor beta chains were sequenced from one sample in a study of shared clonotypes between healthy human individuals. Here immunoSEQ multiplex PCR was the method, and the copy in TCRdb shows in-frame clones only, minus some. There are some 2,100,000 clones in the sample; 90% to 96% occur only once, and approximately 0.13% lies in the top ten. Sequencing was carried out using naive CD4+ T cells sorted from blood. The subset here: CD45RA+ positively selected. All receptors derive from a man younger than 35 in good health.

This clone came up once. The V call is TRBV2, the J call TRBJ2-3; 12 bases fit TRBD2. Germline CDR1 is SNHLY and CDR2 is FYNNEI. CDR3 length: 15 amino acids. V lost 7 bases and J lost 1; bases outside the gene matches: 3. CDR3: CASNRLAGGTDTQYF. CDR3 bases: TGTGCCAGCAACCGACTAGCGGGAGGCACAGATACGCAGTATTTT.

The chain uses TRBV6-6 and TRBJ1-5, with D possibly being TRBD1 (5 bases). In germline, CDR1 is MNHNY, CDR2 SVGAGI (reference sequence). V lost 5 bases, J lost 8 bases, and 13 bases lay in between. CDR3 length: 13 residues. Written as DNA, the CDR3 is TGTGCCAGCAGTGGGGGACCCTGGGAGCCCCAGCATTTT. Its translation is CASSGGPWEPQHF.

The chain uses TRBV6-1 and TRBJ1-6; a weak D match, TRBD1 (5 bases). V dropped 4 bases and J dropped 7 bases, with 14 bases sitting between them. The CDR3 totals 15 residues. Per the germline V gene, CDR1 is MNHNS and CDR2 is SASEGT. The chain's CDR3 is CASSGEQGWNSPLHF. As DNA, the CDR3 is TGTGCCAGCAGTGGGGAGCAGGGATGGAATTCACCCCTCCACTTT.

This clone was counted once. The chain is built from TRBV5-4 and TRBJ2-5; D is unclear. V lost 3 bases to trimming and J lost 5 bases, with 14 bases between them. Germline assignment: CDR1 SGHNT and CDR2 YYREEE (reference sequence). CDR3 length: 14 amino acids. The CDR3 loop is CASSSGRAMETQYF. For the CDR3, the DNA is TGTGCCAGCAGCTCTGGACGGGCTATGGAGACCCAGTACTTC.

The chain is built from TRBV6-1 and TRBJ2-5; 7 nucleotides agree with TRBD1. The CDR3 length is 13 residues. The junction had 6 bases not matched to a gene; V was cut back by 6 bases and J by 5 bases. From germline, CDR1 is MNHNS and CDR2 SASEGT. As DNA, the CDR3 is TGTGCCAGCAGCCTAGACAGGGTTGAGACCCAGTACTTC. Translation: CASSLDRVETQYF.

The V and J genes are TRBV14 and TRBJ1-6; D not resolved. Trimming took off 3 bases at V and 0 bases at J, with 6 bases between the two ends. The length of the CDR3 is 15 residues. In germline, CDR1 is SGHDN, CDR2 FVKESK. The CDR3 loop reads CASSQAGSYNSPLHF. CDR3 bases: TGTGCCAGCAGCCAGGCAGGCTCCTATAATTCACCCCTCCACTTT.

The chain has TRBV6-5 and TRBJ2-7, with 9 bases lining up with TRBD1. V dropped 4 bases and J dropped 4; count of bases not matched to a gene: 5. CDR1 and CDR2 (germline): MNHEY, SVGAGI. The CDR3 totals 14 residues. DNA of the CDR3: TGTGCCAGCAGTTCTTCCGGGACAGGGTACGAGCAGTACTTC. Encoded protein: CASSSSGTGYEQYF.

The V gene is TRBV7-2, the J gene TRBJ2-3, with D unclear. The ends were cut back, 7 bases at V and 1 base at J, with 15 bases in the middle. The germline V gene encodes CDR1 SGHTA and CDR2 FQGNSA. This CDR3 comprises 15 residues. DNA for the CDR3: TGTGCCAGCATGCCTCATACCGCGGGCACAGATACGCAGTATTTT. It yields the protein CASMPHTAGTDTQYF.

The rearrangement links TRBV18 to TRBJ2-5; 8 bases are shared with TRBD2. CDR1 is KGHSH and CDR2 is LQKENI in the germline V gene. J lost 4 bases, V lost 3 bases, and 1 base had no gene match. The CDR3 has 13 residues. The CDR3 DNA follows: TGTGCCAGCTCACCGACTAGCGCAGAGACCCAGTACTTC. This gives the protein CASSPTSAETQYF.

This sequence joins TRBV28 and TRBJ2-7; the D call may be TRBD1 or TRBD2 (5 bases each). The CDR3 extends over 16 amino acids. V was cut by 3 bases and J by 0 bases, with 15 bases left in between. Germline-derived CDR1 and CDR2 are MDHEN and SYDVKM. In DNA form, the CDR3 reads TGTGCCAGCAGTTTCTCTCCGGGGCCATCCTCCTACGAGCAGTACTTC. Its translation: CASSFSPGPSSYEQYF.